This passage covers 30 T cell receptor beta chains from one sample sequenced in a study of blood T cell repertoires in COVID-19. Some clones are missing from TCRdb's copy, which holds only in-frame ones; the method was immunoSEQ multiplex PCR. Seen here are roughly 81,000 clones, 91% observed once, and the top ten hold under 2%. Sequencing used peripheral blood. All receptors derive from a woman aged 50 to 65 in a cohort sampled during active COVID-19.

This chain uses TRBV2 with TRBJ2-7; 12 nucleotides agree with TRBD2. This CDR3 is built from 14 residues. CDR1 and CDR2 from the germline V gene are SNHLY and FYNNEI. V lost 8 bases, J lost 6 bases, and 8 bases stayed unmatched. CDR3 DNA sequence: TGTGCCAGCGGGCTAGCGGGGGGGGTCTCCGAGCAGTACTTC. Encoded protein: CASGLAGGVSEQYF.

The rearrangement joins TRBV29-1 to TRBJ1-4; 7 positions agree with TRBD1. The J segment lost 5 bases and the V segment lost 7 bases, leaving 4 bases of the junction unmatched. Germline V gene data show CDR1 as SQVTM and CDR2 as ANQGSEA. The CDR3 is 12 amino acids. This chain's CDR3 is CSGTGVNEKLFF. CDR3 in DNA: TGCAGCGGAACAGGGGTCAATGAAAAACTGTTTTTT. Variable domain in full (rest from reference TRBV29-1 and TRBJ1-4): SAVISQKPSRDICQRGTSLTIQCQVDSQVTMMFWYRQQPGQSLTLIATANQGSEATYESGFVIDKFPISRPNLTFSTLTVSNMSPEDSSIYLCSGTGVNEKLFFGSGTQLSVL.

CDR3 sequence (DNA): TGTGCCAGCCCAGGGTGGGGGCAGGGCACTGAAGCTTTCTTT. Translating gives CASPGWGQGTEAFF. The V gene is TRBV6-5, the J gene TRBJ1-1, with a possible D match to TRBD1 (6 bases). The CDR3 runs 14 residues. Germline loops: CDR1 MNHEY, CDR2 SVGAGI. V was clipped by 8 bases and J by 4 bases, with 17 bases between them.

V usage is TRBV9 and J usage is TRBJ2-7, with a possible D match to TRBD2 (6 bases). Germline loops: CDR1 SGDLS, CDR2 YYNGEE. This CDR3 spans 16 amino acids. V dropped 4 bases and J dropped 6 bases, with 23 bases sitting between them. The CDR3 nucleotides read TGTGCCAGCAGCACCCGTAGCGGAACTCCTACGCTCGAGCAGTACTTC. Its translation is CASSTRSGTPTLEQYF.

The rearrangement uses TRBV27 and TRBJ2-7; tentatively, D is TRBD1 (6 bases). The germline gives CDR1 MNHEY, CDR2 SMNVEV (reference sequence). The CDR3 has 15 amino acids. Trimming removed 6 bases from V and 2 bases from J, with 17 bases in between. CDR3 loop: CASSLSPRGPYEQYF. DNA for the CDR3: TGTGCCAGCAGCCTTAGCCCCAGGGGACCCTACGAGCAGTACTTC.

The chain has TRBV6-5 and TRBJ1-4, with 8 positions matching TRBD1. This CDR3 has 14 residues. Germline V lookup: CDR1 MNHEY, CDR2 SVGAGI. Trimming removed 6 bases from V and 7 bases from J; junction bases left unmatched: 7. CDR3 DNA: TGTGCCAGCAGGGACAGGGTGTCAGCTGAAAAACTGTTTTTT. Amino acid sequence: CASRDRVSAEKLFF.

CDR3 nucleotides: TGTGCCAGCACTAATAGCGGCTACGAGCAGTACTTC. Encoded protein: CASTNSGYEQYF. The chain employs TRBV6-6 and TRBJ2-7, with a tentative D call TRBD2 (6 bases). The V and J ends lost 7 bases and 3 bases respectively, with 10 bases between them. Germline V CDR1 and CDR2: MNHNY, SVGAGI (reference sequence). The CDR3 consists of 12 residues.

The rearrangement links TRBV25-1 to TRBJ2-1; the match to TRBD1 covers 10 bases. The germline V gene encodes CDR1 MGHDK and CDR2 SYGVNS. The CDR3 loop spans 15 amino acids. The junction had 8 bases not matched to a gene; V was cut back by 5 bases and J by 7 bases. This CDR3 reads CASSTRQGAQNEQFF. CDR3 bases: TGTGCCAGCAGTACACGACAGGGGGCTCAGAATGAGCAGTTCTTC.

The gene calls are TRBV30 and TRBJ1-5, with D possibly matching TRBD1 (5 bases). Germline-derived CDR1 and CDR2 are GTSNPN and SVGIG (reference sequence). This CDR3 contains 13 residues. The V end lost 2 bases, the J end lost 3 bases, and 8 bases lay between the germline ends. As DNA, the CDR3 is TGTGCCTGGAGTAGACAGCTCAATCAGCCCCAGCATTTT. Translation: CAWSRQLNQPQHF.

The chain recombines TRBV6-2 or TRBV6-3 with TRBJ2-5; TRBD1 matches 8 bases. There are 16 residues in the CDR3. V was clipped by 5 bases and J by 5 bases; unmatched bases: 13. CDR1 is MNHEY and CDR2 is SVGEGT in the germline V gene. CDR3 bases: TGTGCCAGCAGTCCAGGGGGCGGAAGGATAAGGGAGACCCAGTACTTC. Its protein is CASSPGGGRIRETQYF.

Only one count was recorded for this clone. The gene calls are TRBV27 and TRBJ2-5, with 10 bases lining up with TRBD2. The V gene's germline CDR1 is MNHEY and CDR2 SMNVEV (reference sequence). This CDR3 has 14 residues. V shed 6 bases and J 5 bases; nucleotides not matched to a gene: 6. This CDR3 reads CASRSSGRGETQYF. The CDR3 DNA reads TGTGCCAGCAGAAGCAGCGGGAGGGGGGAGACCCAGTACTTC.

The CDR3 region has the DNA TGTGCCAGCCTGTTACAGGGGACCAGCAATCAGCCCCAGCATTTT. This codes for CASLLQGTSNQPQHF. The chain employs TRBV5-4 and TRBJ1-5; TRBD1 aligns across 7 bases. The CDR3 loop spans 15 amino acids. Trimming took 7 bases from V and 1 from J; bases not matched to a gene: 8. Germline-derived CDR1 and CDR2 are SGHNT and YYREEE (reference sequence).

In its sample, this clone was seen a few times. This chain connects TRBV6-1 to TRBJ1-5; tentatively, D is TRBD1 (6 bases). CDR1 MNHNS and CDR2 SASEGT come from the germline V gene. The CDR3 sequence is 17 residues long. Trimming took 4 bases from V and 0 from J, leaving 16 bases between them. The CDR3 reads CASSVTGNRYSNQPQHF. The CDR3 coding sequence is TGTGCCAGCAGTGTGACAGGAAACCGTTATAGCAATCAGCCCCAGCATTTT.

The rearrangement uses TRBV6-5 and TRBJ2-2; TRBD1 matches 7 bases. The CDR3 has 15 residues. CDR1 and CDR2 from the germline V gene are MNHEY and SVGAGI. V was clipped by 0 bases and J by 5 bases; unmatched bases: 3. CDR3 region: CASSYSGGPTGELFF. CDR3 DNA sequence: TGTGCCAGCAGTTACTCAGGGGGCCCTACCGGGGAGCTGTTTTTT.

This clone was seen a few times. This rearrangement joins TRBV18 to TRBJ1-1; tentatively, D is TRBD1 (5 bases). Germline V gene sequence: CDR1 KGHSH, CDR2 LQKENI. With 2 bases removed from V and 1 base from J, the gap between germline ends came to 5 bases. The CDR3 extends over 13 amino acids. The CDR3, as DNA: TGTGCCAGCTCACCAGGACAGAACACTGAAGCTTTCTTT. Translated, it gives CASSPGQNTEAFF.

The gene calls are TRBV15 and TRBJ2-1; 8 bases line up with TRBD1. With V trimmed by 0 bases and J by 2 bases, 6 bases remained unmatched. Germline V gene data show CDR1 as LNHNV and CDR2 as YYDKDF (reference sequence). This CDR3 is built from 17 residues. As DNA, the CDR3 is TGTGCCACCAGCAGAGATCCCCAGGGACAGGCCTACAATGAGCAGTTCTTC. Protein sequence: CATSRDPQGQAYNEQFF.

The chain combines TRBV28 with TRBJ2-7; tentative D call: TRBD2 (5 bases). This CDR3 contains 14 residues. With 3 bases removed from V and 7 bases from J, the gap between germline ends came to 16 bases. In germline, CDR1 is MDHEN, CDR2 SYDVKM. The CDR3 DNA reads as TGTGCCAGCAGTTTCCAAGCGGAGGAGAATGAGCAGTACTTC. This translates into CASSFQAEENEQYF.

V usage is TRBV19 and J usage is TRBJ1-4; D gene ambiguous. The V end was cut by 1 base, the J end by 0 bases, with 9 bases between. The CDR3 is made up of 16 amino acids. Germline V lookup: CDR1 LNHDA, CDR2 SQIVND (reference sequence). The CDR3 DNA reads TGTGCCAGTAGTATAGTCAATCCTACAACTAATGAAAAACTGTTTTTT. It specifies CASSIVNPTTNEKLFF.

The CDR3 reads CASSQDRRTRNTGELFF. The CDR3 nucleotides are TGCGCCAGCAGCCAAGATCGCAGGACAAGAAACACCGGGGAGCTGTTTTTT. This sequence joins TRBV4-1 and TRBJ2-2, with D possibly being TRBD1 (5 bases). Germline values: CDR1 MGHRA, CDR2 YSYEKL. This CDR3 comprises 17 residues. V lost 0 bases and J 2 bases, leaving 13 bases between the germline ends.

This sequence joins TRBV29-1 and TRBJ2-1; tentatively, D is TRBD2 (6 bases). The CDR3 runs to 15 residues. Germline V gene lookup returns CDR1 SQVTM and CDR2 ANQGSEA. The V gene lost 5 bases and the J gene lost 8 bases, with 22 bases spanning the gap. This chain's CDR3 is CSVTDSFRTTDEQFF. The CDR3, as DNA: TGCAGCGTTACCGACAGCTTTCGGACTACCGATGAGCAGTTCTTC.

V and J are TRBV2 and TRBJ1-3; 7 positions agree with TRBD1. This CDR3 spans 14 amino acids. The germline V gene has CDR1 SNHLY and CDR2 FYNNEI. With 6 bases clipped from V and 1 base from J, the junction kept 3 bases outside the gene matches. The DNA of the CDR3 is TGTGCCAGCAGGCTGGGACAGTCTGGAAACACCATATATTTT. Translating gives CASRLGQSGNTIYF.

The chain uses TRBV6-5 and TRBJ1-1, with D possibly matching TRBD1 (6 bases). The V gene's germline CDR1 is MNHEY and CDR2 SVGAGI. V dropped 4 bases and J dropped 4 bases, with 13 bases sitting between them. This CDR3 spans 14 amino acids. The DNA of the CDR3 is TGTGCCAGCAGTTTAGGGGGAGGGCTCACTGAAGCTTTCTTT. It codes for CASSLGGGLTEAFF.

This clone appeared once. J is TRBJ1-5 and V is TRBV6-5; D remains unclear. Germline values: CDR1 MNHEY, CDR2 SVGAGI. The CDR3 covers 15 residues. Trimming shortened V by 6 bases and J by 4 bases, and 16 bases separated the two germline ends. CDR3 nucleotides: TGTGCCAGCAGGGACCCGGGATTGGGGAATCAGCCCCAGCATTTT. Amino acids: CASRDPGLGNQPQHF.

The rearrangement uses TRBV11-1 and TRBJ2-3; tentative D call: TRBD2 (6 bases). In germline, CDR1 is SGHAT, CDR2 FQDESV (reference sequence). The CDR3 is 15 amino acids. V lost 1 base and J 7 bases, leaving 15 bases between the germline ends. DNA for the CDR3: TGTGCCAGCAGCTTAGATGGCGGGGCGAGTAATACGCAGTATTTT. Protein product: CASSLDGGASNTQYF. Full variable domain (rest looked up from reference TRBV11-1 and TRBJ2-3): EAEVAQSPRYKITEKSQAVAFWCDPISGHATLYWYRQILGQGPELLVQFQDESVVDDSQLPKDRFSAERLKGVDSTLKIQPAELGDSAMYLCASSLDGGASNTQYFGPGTRLTVL.

This clone has only a few counts. The gene calls are TRBV2 and TRBJ2-5; possible D gene TRBD2, 5 bases. Trimming stripped 4 bases from V and 1 base from J, with 13 bases between. The CDR3 is 15 residues long. The germline CDR1 and CDR2 sequences are SNHLY and FYNNEI. CDR3 residues: CASSGPRAGQETQYF. The CDR3 bases are TGTGCCAGCAGTGGACCTAGGGCGGGCCAAGAGACCCAGTACTTC.

V usage is TRBV28 and J usage is TRBJ1-5; 8 bases map to TRBD1. The V gene's germline CDR1 is MDHEN and CDR2 SYDVKM. The CDR3 spans 14 residues. With 2 bases clipped from V and 7 bases from J, the junction kept 4 bases outside the gene matches. CDR3 bases: TGTGCCAGCAGTTTACCAGGGGGCAGCCAGCCCCAGCATTTT. Translating it yields CASSLPGGSQPQHF.

V usage is TRBV6-5 and J usage is TRBJ1-1; weak D call: TRBD1 (6 bases). V was shortened by 8 bases and J by 2 bases, with 12 bases between the two germline ends. This CDR3 is built from 13 residues. Looked up from germline, CDR1 is MNHEY and CDR2 is SVGAGI. CDR3 in DNA: TGTGCCAGCCTCAGGGGCCAAAACACTGAAGCTTTCTTT. It encodes CASLRGQNTEAFF.

The genes are TRBV14 and TRBJ2-7, with 8 bases matching TRBD1. The CDR3 length is 15 residues. The V gene end was trimmed by 3 bases and the J gene end by 3 bases; junction bases not matched to a gene: 7. The V gene's germline CDR1 is SGHDN and CDR2 FVKESK. CDR3 amino acids: CASSQGQGARYEQYF. The CDR3 DNA is TGTGCCAGCAGCCAGGGCCAGGGGGCGCGCTACGAGCAGTACTTC.

This rearrangement joins TRBV7-2 to TRBJ2-1, with a weak D call TRBD2 (6 bases). V lost 1 base and J 9 bases, leaving 10 bases between the germline ends. The CDR3 contains 13 residues. CDR1 is SGHTA and CDR2 is FQGNSA in the germline V gene. CDR3 protein: CASSLVGGIEQFF. CDR3 nucleotides: TGTGCCAGCAGCTTAGTAGGCGGGATTGAGCAGTTCTTC.

J is TRBJ2-3 and V is TRBV10-3; TRBD1 might be the D (5 bases). CDR3 length equals 16 residues. V lost 4 bases and J lost 0, with 14 bases in between. CDR1 is ENHRY and CDR2 is SYGVKD in the germline V gene. The chain's CDR3 is CAISGSQTDSTDTQYF. The DNA for the CDR3 is TGTGCCATCAGTGGAAGTCAGACAGATAGCACAGATACGCAGTATTTT.